This TCR beta chain comes out of a study of blood T cell repertoires in COVID-19. CDR1 is SGHKS, CDR2 YYEKEE, per germline (reference sequence). The V and J ends lost 4 bases and 4 bases, in that order; junction bases with no gene match: 9. This CDR3 has 15 amino acids. Cohorts were based on clinical histories the participants reported. Authors' processing steps: Reference gene primer amplification in the assay estimated nucleated cell counts. The method was immunoSEQ multiplex PCR; TCRdb's version includes in-frame clones alone and lacks a portion of them. Clonal size and the V and J genes are those of that table, whereas D and trimming came from the DNA. This table holds nearly 350,000 clones, about 90% found once.

This sequence originates from a woman aged 30 to 39 who had recovered from COVID-19. Sequenced sample: PBMCs or T cells enriched from blood (not recorded which). This rearrangement joins TRBV5-5 to TRBJ2-7, with 9 bases fitting TRBD1. The CDR3 loop reads CASSIPGTGHYEQYF. In nucleotides, the CDR3 is TGTGCCAGCAGCATCCCCGGGACAGGGCATTACGAGCAGTACTTC.